These 16 T cell receptor beta chains came from one sample sequenced in a study of metastatic and nonmetastatic thyroid tumors. TCRdb re-called clones via MiXCR from the PCR reads. The sample has some 52,000 clones; approximately 19% are singletons. Every patient was untreated before thyroid surgery. The sequenced sample was blood. The receptor set was obtained from a female donor with papillary thyroid cancer or a benign thyroid nodule (not recorded which). Some clones in this sample may be carry-over from other donors' samples.

This clone has more than one count but fewer than ten. A much larger clone sits a single nucleotide away, making a read error possible. Within the sample, other DNA sequences also encode this same CDR3. The chain recombines TRBV19 with TRBJ1-1; D remains unclear. The length of the CDR3 is 14 residues. Germline values: CDR1 LNHDA, CDR2 SQIVND (reference sequence). V lost 0 bases to trimming and J lost 2 bases, with 7 bases between them. Here the CDR3 DNA reads TGTGCCAGTAGTATAGATCCCCGTAACACTGAAGCTTTCTTT. It yields the protein CASSIDPRNTEAFF.

In its sample, this clone was seen many times. The CDR3 nucleotides read TGTGCCAGCACCACAAGGAGCACAGATACGCAGTATTTT. This translates into CASTTRSTDTQYF. The chain joins TRBV12-3 or TRBV12-4 to TRBJ2-3; D unclear. Trimming removed 7 bases at V and 0 bases at J, with 8 bases between. The CDR3 has 13 amino acids.

This clone was counted at least ten times. V usage is TRBV2 and J usage is TRBJ2-3; possible D gene TRBD1, 5 bases. Trimming stripped 6 bases from V and 0 bases from J, with 10 bases between. CDR3 length: 14 amino acids. The V gene's germline CDR1 is SNHLY and CDR2 FYNNEI. DNA of the CDR3: TGTGCCAGCAGCAGGGATTCTAGCACAGATACGCAGTATTTT. Its translation: CASSRDSSTDTQYF.

This clone has at least ten counts. The V gene is TRBV20-1, the J gene TRBJ1-2; D remains unclear. Germline CDR1 is DFQATT and CDR2 is SNEGSKA (reference sequence). V was trimmed by 1 base and J by 4 bases, leaving 7 bases between them. This CDR3 has 12 residues. CDR3 region: CSARGVGYGYTF. The CDR3 region has the DNA TGCAGTGCTAGAGGGGTCGGCTATGGCTACACCTTC.

A few counts support this clone. The rearrangement links TRBV2 to TRBJ2-7; D is unclear. Germline CDR1 reads SNHLY; CDR2 reads FYNNEI. The CDR3 extends over 12 amino acids. Between the trimmed V and J ends, which lost 6 bases and 5 bases, there was a span of 11 bases. CDR3 sequence (DNA): TGTGCCAGCAGCCCGGGTGTTCACGAGCAGTACTTC. Translating it yields CASSPGVHEQYF. Together with reference TRBV2 and TRBJ2-7, the CDR3 gives the full variable domain: EPEVTQTPSHQVTQMGQEVILRCVPISNHLYFYWYRQILGQKVEFLVSFYNNEISEKSEIFDDQFSVERPDGSNFTLKIRSTKLEDSAMYFCASSPGVHEQYFGPGTRLTVT.

Concerning this clone: A much bigger clone sits one base away, suggesting this may be a read error. Other DNA sequences within the sample encode an identical CDR3. V and J are TRBV11-2 and TRBJ2-1, with D uncertain. CDR3 length: 14 residues. The germline V gene encodes CDR1 SGHAT and CDR2 FQNNGV. Trimming took off 4 bases at V and 4 bases at J, with 11 bases between the two ends. The CDR3 DNA reads as TGTGCCAGCAGCTCGGTCGGTAGGTACAATGAGCAGTTCTTC. Its translation: CASSSVGRYNEQFF.

In this sample, this clone turned up many times. This chain links TRBV7-2 with TRBJ1-6; no definite D call. The V end was cut by 4 bases, the J end by 10 bases, with 8 bases between. In germline, CDR1 is SGHTA, CDR2 FQGNSA. This CDR3 comprises 12 residues. Written as DNA, the CDR3 is TGTGCCAGCAGCTACGGAGTCTCACCCCTCCACTTT. It encodes CASSYGVSPLHF.

Note on this clone: A much larger clone is a single base away; this may be a read error. The rearrangement links TRBV5-6 to TRBJ2-2; 7 positions match TRBD2. CDR3 length: 16 residues. Germline assignment: CDR1 SGHDT and CDR2 YYEEEE. The CDR3 protein is CAISFGAGVGTGELFF. The DNA for the CDR3 is TGTGCCATCAGCTTCGGGGCGGGAGTCGGCACCGGGGAGCTGTTTTTT.

A word on this clone: A much larger clone is a single base away; this may be a read error. This sample includes further DNA sequences coding for the same CDR3. The genes are TRBV20-1 and TRBJ2-3; TRBD1 might be the D (6 bases). This CDR3 spans 15 amino acids. Germline CDR1 is DFQATT and CDR2 is SNEGSKA (reference sequence). V lost 1 base and J 2 bases, leaving 13 bases between the germline ends. The CDR3 protein is CSARAPAGDTDTQYF. In DNA form, the CDR3 reads TGCAGTGCTAGAGCCCCTGCAGGGGACACAGATACGCAGTATTTT.

This clone was seen repeatedly, ten times or more. This chain uses TRBV24-1 with TRBJ2-3, with D hard to call. The ends were cut back, 9 bases at V and 0 bases at J, with 15 bases in the middle. CDR1 and CDR2 (germline): KGHDR, SFDVKD. This CDR3 is 15 amino acids long. The CDR3 bases are TGTGCCACCTCAAACCCGACGGAGAGCACAGATACGCAGTATTTT. This sequence encodes CATSNPTESTDTQYF.

This clone was observed a handful of times. CDR3 nucleotide sequence: TGCGCCAGCAGCCAAGATCGGCTGCAAGGGGAAAAACTGTTTTTT. Its protein product is CASSQDRLQGEKLFF. This chain joins TRBV4-1 and TRBJ1-4; no firm D call. The CDR3 runs to 15 residues. Trimming took 0 bases from V and 8 from J, leaving 13 bases between them. Germline V lookup: CDR1 MGHRA, CDR2 YSYEKL.

This clone was seen a few times. The junction differs from germline at one of its ends, possibly a read error. V is TRBV24-1 and J is TRBJ2-1; TRBD1 is a possible D gene (6 bases). The CDR3 runs 15 residues. The germline V gene has CDR1 KGHDR and CDR2 SFDVKD. CDR3 region: CATSDTGTLNNERFF. DNA of the CDR3: TGTGCCACCAGTGACACAGGGACGCTTAACAATGAGCGGTTCTTC.

The table lists this clone with many counts. This may arise from a read error, as a much more abundant clone is one base away. The gene calls are TRBV27 and TRBJ1-2, with 7 positions matching TRBD1. The CDR3 contains 13 residues. Trimming removed 6 bases from V and 4 bases from J; junction bases left unmatched: 5. Germline V gene sequence: CDR1 MNHEY, CDR2 SMNVEV (reference sequence). As DNA, the CDR3 is TGTGCCAGCAGCCAAGGGGGCTCCTATGGCTACACCTTC. This codes for CASSQGGSYGYTF.

This clone was recorded many times. This chain uses TRBV15 with TRBJ1-2; tentatively, D is TRBD1 (5 bases). The germline V and J ends were trimmed by 0 bases and 3 bases, with 8 bases remaining between them. Germline values: CDR1 LNHNV, CDR2 YYDKDF (reference sequence). This CDR3 region has 14 residues. The CDR3 nucleotides read TGTGCCACCAGCAGAGATCAGGGAGACTATGGCTACACCTTC. Translating it yields CATSRDQGDYGYTF.

In this sample, this clone turned up a few times. One base away lies a much larger clone, so this may be a sequencing read error. CDR3 amino acids: CSASPGALTQYF. As DNA, the CDR3 is TGCAGTGCTAGCCCAGGGGCCTTGACTCAGTACTTC. V gene TRBV20-1 combines with J gene TRBJ2-5; possible D gene TRBD1, 6 bases. This CDR3 region has 12 residues. The germline gives CDR1 DFQATT, CDR2 SNEGSKA (reference sequence). V lost 3 bases, J lost 11 bases, and 16 bases lay in between.

The chain is built from TRBV19 and TRBJ2-7, with TRBD2 matching over 8 bases. CDR3 length equals 14 residues. Germline trimming cut 4 bases from V and 9 bases from J; bases unmatched to any gene: 11. Germline loops: CDR1 LNHDA, CDR2 SQIVND (reference sequence). CDR3 protein: CASSTLREGPGQYF. The CDR3 DNA sequence: TGTGCCAGTAGTACCCTCCGGGAGGGCCCCGGGCAGTACTTC.